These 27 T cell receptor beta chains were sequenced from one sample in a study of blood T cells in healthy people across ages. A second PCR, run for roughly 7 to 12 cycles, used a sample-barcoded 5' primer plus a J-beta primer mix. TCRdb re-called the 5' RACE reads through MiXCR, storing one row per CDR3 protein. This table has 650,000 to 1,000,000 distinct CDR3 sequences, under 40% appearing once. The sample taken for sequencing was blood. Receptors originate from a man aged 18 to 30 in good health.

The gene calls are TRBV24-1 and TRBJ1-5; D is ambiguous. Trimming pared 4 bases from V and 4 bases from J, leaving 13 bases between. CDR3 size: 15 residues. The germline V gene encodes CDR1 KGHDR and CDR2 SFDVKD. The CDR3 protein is CATSESVYGNQPQHF. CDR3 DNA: TGTGCCACCAGTGAATCCGTGTATGGGAATCAGCCCCAGCATTTT.

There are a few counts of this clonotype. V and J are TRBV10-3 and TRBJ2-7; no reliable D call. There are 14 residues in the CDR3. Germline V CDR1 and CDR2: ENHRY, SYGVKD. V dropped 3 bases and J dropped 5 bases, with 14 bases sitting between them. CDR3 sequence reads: CAISDSPDGHEQYF. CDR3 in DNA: TGTGCCATCAGTGACAGCCCCGACGGCCACGAGCAGTACTTC.

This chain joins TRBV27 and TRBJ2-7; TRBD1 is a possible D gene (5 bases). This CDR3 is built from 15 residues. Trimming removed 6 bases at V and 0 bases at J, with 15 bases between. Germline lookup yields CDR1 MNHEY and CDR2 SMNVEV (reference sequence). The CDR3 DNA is TGTGCCAGCAGGGGGAATGGGGCGATCTCCTACGAGCAGTACTTC. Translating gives CASRGNGAISYEQYF.

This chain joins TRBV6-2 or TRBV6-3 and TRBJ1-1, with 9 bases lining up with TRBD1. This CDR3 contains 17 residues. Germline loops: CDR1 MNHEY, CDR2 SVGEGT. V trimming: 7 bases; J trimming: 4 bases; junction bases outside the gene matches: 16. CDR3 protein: CASIGSDRGVGCTEAFF. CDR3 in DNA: TGTGCCAGCATCGGATCCGACAGGGGGGTAGGCTGCACTGAAGCTTTCTTT.

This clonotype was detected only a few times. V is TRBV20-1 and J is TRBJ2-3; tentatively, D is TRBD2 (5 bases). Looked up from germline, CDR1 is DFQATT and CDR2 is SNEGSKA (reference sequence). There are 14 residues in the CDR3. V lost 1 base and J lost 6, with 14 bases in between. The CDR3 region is CSARGTLPIDTQYF. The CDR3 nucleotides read TGCAGTGCTAGAGGGACTCTCCCAATCGATACGCAGTATTTT.

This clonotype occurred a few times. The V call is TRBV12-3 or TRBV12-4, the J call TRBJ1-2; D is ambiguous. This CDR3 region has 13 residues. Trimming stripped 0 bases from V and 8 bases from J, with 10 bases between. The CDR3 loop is CASSLAERLGYTF. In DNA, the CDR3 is TGTGCCAGCAGTTTAGCTGAGCGGCTCGGCTACACCTTC.

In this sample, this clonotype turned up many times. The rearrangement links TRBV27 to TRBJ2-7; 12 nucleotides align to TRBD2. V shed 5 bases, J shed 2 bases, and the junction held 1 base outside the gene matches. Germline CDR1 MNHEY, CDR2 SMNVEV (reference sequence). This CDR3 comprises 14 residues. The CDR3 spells CASSRLAGAYEQYF. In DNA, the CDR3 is TGTGCCAGCAGTCGACTAGCGGGGGCCTACGAGCAGTACTTC.

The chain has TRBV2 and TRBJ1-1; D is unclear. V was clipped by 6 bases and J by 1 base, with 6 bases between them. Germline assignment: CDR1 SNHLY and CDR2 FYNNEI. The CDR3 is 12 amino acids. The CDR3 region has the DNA TGTGCCAGCAGGCAGCCGAACACTGAAGCTTTCTTT. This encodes CASRQPNTEAFF.

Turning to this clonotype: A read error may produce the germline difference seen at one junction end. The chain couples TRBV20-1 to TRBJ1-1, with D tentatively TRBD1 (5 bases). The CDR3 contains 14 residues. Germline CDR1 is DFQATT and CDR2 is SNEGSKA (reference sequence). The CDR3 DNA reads TGCAGTGCTAGAAAGTCGGGGGGGAACCCTGAAGCTTTCTTT. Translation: CSARKSGGNPEAFF.

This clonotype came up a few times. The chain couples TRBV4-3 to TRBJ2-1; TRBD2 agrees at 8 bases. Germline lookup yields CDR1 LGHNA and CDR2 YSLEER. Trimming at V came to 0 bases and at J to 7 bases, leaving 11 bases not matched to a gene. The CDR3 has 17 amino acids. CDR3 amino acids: CASSQDPLRGGLNEQFF. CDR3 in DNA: TGCGCCAGCAGCCAAGATCCCCTACGGGGGGGCCTTAATGAGCAGTTCTTC.

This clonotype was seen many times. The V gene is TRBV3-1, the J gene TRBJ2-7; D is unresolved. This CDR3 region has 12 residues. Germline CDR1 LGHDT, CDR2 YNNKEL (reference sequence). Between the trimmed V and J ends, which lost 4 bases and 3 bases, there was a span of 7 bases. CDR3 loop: CASSRSYYEQYF. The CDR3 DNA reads TGTGCCAGCAGCCGCAGCTACTACGAGCAGTACTTC.

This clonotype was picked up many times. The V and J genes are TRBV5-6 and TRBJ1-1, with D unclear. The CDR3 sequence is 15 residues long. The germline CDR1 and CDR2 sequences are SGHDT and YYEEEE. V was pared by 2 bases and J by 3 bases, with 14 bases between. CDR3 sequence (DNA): TGTGCCAGCAGCTTTTACCGGGTGTTGGACACTGAAGCTTTCTTT. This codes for CASSFYRVLDTEAFF.

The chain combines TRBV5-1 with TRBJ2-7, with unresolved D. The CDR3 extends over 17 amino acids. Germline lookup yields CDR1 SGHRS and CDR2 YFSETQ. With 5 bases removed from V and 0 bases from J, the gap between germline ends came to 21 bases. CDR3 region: CASRLHTETLLSYEQYF. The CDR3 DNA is TGCGCCAGCAGACTCCACACGGAAACCCTCCTCTCCTACGAGCAGTACTTC.

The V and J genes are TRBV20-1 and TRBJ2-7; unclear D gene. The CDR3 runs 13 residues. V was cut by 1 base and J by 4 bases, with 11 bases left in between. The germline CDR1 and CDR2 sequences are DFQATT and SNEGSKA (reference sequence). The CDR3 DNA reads TGCAGTGCTAGAGTTTTGGCCGTTTACGAGCAGTACTTC. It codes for CSARVLAVYEQYF.

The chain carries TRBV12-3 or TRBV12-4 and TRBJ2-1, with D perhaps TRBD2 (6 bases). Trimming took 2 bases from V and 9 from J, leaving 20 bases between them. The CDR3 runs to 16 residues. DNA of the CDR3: TGTGCCAGCAGTTTACCCCCGGCCAGACGGGGAGGTGAGCAGTTCTTC. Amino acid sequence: CASSLPPARRGGEQFF.

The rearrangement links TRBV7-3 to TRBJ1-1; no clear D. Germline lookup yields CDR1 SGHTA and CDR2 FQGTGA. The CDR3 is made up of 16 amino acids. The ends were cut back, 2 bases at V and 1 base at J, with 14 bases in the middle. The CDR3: CASSLGYAGPNTEAFF. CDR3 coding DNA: TGTGCCAGCAGCTTAGGGTATGCAGGCCCGAACACTGAAGCTTTCTTT.

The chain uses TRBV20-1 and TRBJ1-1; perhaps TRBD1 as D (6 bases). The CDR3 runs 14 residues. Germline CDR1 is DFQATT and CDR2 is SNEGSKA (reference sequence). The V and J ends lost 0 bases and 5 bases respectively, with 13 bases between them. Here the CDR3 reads CSAREGQRGTEAFF. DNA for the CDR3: TGCAGTGCTAGAGAAGGACAGCGAGGTACTGAAGCTTTCTTT.

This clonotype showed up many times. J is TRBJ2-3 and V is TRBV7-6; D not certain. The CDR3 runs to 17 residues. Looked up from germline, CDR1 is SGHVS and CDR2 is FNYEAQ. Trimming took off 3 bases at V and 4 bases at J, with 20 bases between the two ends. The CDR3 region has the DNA TGTGCCAGCAGCTTTCCTCAATTTCCCGTCGGCGCAGATACGCAGTATTTT. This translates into CASSFPQFPVGADTQYF. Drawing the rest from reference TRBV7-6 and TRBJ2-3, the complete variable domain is GAGVSQSPRYKVTKRGQDVALRCDPISGHVSLYWYRQALGQGPEFLTYFNYEAQQDKSGLPNDRFSAERPEGSISTLTIQRTEQRDSAMYRCASSFPQFPVGADTQYFGPGTRLTVL.

The DNA of the CDR3 is TGCAGTGCTAGTGACAGGGTCAGTCAGCCCCAGCATTTT. Translated: CSASDRVSQPQHF. This sequence joins TRBV20-1 and TRBJ1-5, with 7 bases identical to TRBD1. V lost 3 bases, J lost 6 bases, and 5 bases stayed unmatched. The CDR3 covers 13 residues. Germline V lookup: CDR1 DFQATT, CDR2 SNEGSKA (reference sequence).

The CDR3 is CAGTGLETQYF. The CDR3 DNA follows: TGTGCCGGGACAGGGTTGGAGACCCAGTACTTC. This rearrangement joins TRBV30 to TRBJ2-5; 9 bases agree with TRBD1. CDR1 is GTSNPN and CDR2 is SVGIG in the germline V gene (reference sequence). This CDR3 is 11 amino acids long. V gave up 8 bases and J gave up 5 bases; unmatched junction bases: 3.

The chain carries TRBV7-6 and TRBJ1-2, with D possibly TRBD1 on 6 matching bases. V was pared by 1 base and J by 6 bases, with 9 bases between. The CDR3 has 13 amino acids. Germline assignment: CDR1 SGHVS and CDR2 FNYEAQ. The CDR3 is CASSLGQEDGYTF. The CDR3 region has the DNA TGTGCCAGCAGCTTAGGACAGGAGGATGGCTACACCTTC. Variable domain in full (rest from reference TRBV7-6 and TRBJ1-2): GAGVSQSPRYKVTKRGQDVALRCDPISGHVSLYWYRQALGQGPEFLTYFNYEAQQDKSGLPNDRFSAERPEGSISTLTIQRTEQRDSAMYRCASSLGQEDGYTFGSGTRLTVV.

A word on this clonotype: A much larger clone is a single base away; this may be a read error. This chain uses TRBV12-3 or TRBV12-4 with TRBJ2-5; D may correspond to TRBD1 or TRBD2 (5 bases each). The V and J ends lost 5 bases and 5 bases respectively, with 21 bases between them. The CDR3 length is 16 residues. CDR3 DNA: TGTGCCAGCAGTAAAGGGACGGACGGGGTAGGGGAGACCCAGTACTTC. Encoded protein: CASSKGTDGVGETQYF.

The chain's CDR3 is CASNRDRATEAFF. The CDR3 DNA reads TGTGCCAGCAACCGGGACAGGGCCACTGAAGCTTTCTTT. V is TRBV2 and J is TRBJ1-1, with 9 bases aligning to TRBD1. After removal of 7 bases from V and 4 bases from J, the junction contained 4 bases not matched to a gene. Germline V gives CDR1 SNHLY, CDR2 FYNNEI. The CDR3 totals 13 residues.

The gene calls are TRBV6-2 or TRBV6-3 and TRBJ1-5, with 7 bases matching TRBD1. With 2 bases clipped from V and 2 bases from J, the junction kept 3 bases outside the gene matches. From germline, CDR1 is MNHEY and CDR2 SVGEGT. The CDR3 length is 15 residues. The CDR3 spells CASSYLGTGNQPQHF. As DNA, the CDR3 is TGTGCCAGCAGTTACCTCGGGACAGGCAATCAGCCCCAGCATTTT.

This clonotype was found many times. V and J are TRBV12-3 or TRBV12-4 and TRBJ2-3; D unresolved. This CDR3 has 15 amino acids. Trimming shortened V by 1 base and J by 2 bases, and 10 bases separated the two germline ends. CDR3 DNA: TGTGCCAGCAGTTTAGTCCCAGGAACCACAGATACGCAGTATTTT. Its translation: CASSLVPGTTDTQYF.

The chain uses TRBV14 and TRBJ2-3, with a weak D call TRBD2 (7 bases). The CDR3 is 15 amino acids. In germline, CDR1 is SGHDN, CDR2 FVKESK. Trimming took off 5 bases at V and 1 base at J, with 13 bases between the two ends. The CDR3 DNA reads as TGTGCCAGCAGCTTTCGGGGGGCCCGCACAGATACGCAGTATTTT. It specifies CASSFRGARTDTQYF. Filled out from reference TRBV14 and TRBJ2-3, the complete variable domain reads EAGVTQFPSHSVIEKGQTVTLRCDPISGHDNLYWYRRVMGKEIKFLLHFVKESKQDESGMPNNRFLAERTGGTYSTLKVQPAELEDSGVYFCASSFRGARTDTQYFGPGTRLTVL.

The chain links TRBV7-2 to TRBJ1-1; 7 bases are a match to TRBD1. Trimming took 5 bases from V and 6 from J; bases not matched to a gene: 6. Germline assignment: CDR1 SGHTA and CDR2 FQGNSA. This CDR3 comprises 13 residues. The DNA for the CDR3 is TGTGCCAGCAGCAAGGACAGGTCTGCTGAAGCTTTCTTT. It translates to CASSKDRSAEAFF. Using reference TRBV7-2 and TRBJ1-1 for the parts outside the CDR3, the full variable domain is GAGVSQSPSNKVTEKGKDVELRCDPISGHTALYWYRQSLGQGLEFLIYFQGNSAPDKSGLPSDRFSAERTGGSVSTLTIQRTQQEDSAVYLCASSKDRSAEAFFGQGTRLTVV.